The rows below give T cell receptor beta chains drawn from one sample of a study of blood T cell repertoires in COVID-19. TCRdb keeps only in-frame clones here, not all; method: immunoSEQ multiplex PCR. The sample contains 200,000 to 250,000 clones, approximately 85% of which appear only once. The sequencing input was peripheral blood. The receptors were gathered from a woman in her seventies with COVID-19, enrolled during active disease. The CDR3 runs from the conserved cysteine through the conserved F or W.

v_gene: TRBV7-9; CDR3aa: CASSLAGRNTEAFF
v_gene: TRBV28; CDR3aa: CASVSSTDTQYF
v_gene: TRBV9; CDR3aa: CASSAQWTGELFF
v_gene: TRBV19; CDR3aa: CASTPQGGRNNEQFF
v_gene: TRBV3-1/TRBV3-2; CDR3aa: CASSQPAGVTDTQYF
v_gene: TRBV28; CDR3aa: CASSSSGRAYNEQFF
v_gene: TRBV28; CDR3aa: CASRATGAQPQHF
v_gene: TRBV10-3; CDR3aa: CATGTGRAEAFF
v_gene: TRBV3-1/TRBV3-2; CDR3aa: CASSRGTGAGNTIYF
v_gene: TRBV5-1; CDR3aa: CASSLEDRSSYNEQFF
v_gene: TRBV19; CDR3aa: CASSPIAGGADTQYF
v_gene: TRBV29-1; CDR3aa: CSVERGQGGEQYF
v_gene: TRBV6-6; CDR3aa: CASSLRIQGRVEYSNQPQHF
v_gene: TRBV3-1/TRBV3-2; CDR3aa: CASINSGANVLTF
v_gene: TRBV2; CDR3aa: CASSALHISKGQINSGNTIYF
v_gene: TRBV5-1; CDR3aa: CASSKGRENTEAFF
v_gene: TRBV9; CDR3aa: CASSVRGTGELFF
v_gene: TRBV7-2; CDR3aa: CASSLDTGVGEQYF
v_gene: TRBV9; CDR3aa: CASSYFGELFF
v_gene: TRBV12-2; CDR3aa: CASRSSGTSGDRSEQFF
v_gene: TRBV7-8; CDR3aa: CASSYTGGTEAFF
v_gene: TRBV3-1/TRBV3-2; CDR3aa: CASSQRDRGTGNTIYF
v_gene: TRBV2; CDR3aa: CASSGSSGANVLTF
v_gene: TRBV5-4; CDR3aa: CASSIDSRSYTEAFF